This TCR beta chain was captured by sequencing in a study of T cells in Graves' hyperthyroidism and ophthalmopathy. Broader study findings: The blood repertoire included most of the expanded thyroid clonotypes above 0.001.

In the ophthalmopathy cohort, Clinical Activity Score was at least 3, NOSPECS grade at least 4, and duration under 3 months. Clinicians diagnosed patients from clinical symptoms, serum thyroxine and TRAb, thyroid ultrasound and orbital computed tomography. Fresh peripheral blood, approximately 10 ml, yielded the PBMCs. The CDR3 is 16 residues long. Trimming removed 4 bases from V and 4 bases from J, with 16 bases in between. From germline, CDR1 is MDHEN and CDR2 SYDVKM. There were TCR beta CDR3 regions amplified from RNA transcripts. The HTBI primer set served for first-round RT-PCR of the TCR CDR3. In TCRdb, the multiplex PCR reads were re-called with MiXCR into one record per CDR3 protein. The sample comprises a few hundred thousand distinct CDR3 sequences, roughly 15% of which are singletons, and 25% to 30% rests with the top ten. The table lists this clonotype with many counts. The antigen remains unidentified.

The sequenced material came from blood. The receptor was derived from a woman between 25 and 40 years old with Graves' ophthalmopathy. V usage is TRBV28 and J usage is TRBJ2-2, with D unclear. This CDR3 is CASSSDAWAGTGELFF. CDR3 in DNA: TGTGCCAGCAGTTCGGATGCGTGGGCTGGCACCGGGGAGCTGTTTTTT.